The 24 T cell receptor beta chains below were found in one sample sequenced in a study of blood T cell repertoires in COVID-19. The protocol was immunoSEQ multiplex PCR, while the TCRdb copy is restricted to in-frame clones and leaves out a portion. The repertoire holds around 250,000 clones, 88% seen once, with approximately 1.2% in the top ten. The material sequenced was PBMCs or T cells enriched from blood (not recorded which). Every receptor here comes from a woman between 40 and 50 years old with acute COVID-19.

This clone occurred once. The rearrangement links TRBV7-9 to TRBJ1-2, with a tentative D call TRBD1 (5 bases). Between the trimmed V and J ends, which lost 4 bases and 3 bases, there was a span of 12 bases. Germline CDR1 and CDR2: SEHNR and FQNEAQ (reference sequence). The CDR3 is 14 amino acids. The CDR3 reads CASSSGGSDYGYTF. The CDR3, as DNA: TGTGCCAGCAGCTCGGGGGGTTCGGACTATGGCTACACCTTC.

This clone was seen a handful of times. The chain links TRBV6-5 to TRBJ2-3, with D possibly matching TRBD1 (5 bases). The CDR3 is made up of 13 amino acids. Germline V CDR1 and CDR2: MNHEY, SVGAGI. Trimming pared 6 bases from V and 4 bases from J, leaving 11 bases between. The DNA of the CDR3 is TGTGCCAGCAGACCAGGGTCCCCAGATACGCAGTATTTT. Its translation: CASRPGSPDTQYF.

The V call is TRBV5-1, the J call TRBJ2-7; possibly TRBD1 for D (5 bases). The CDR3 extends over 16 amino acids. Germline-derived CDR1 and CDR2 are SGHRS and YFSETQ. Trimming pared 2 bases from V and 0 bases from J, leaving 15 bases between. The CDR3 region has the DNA TGCGCCAGCAGCTTTCAGGGTACCTCATCCTCCTACGAGCAGTACTTC. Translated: CASSFQGTSSSYEQYF.

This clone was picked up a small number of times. Here the CDR3 reads CASSIYGAVSYQYF. CDR3 nucleotides: TGTGCCAGCAGCATATATGGGGCAGTTTCATATCAGTACTTC. The J gene is TRBJ2-7, the V gene TRBV28; a possible D gene is TRBD1 (5 bases). Germline CDR1 reads MDHEN; CDR2 reads SYDVKM. V lost 6 bases, J lost 10 bases, and 22 bases lay in between. The CDR3 spans 14 residues.

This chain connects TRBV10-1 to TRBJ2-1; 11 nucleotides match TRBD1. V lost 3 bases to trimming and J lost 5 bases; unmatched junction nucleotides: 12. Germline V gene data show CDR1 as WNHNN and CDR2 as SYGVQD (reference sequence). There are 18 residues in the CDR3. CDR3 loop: CASSEGTGGGKGDNEQFF. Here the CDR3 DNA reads TGCGCCAGCAGTGAAGGGACAGGGGGTGGGAAGGGGGACAATGAGCAGTTCTTC.

CDR3 sequence reads: CASSEQGTDTQYF. The CDR3, as DNA: TGTGCCAGCAGTGAACAGGGCACAGATACGCAGTATTTT. V gene TRBV6-1 combines with J gene TRBJ2-3; D not resolved. Germline values: CDR1 MNHNS, CDR2 SASEGT. The germline V and J ends were trimmed by 2 bases and 1 base, with 4 bases remaining between them. The CDR3 consists of 13 residues.

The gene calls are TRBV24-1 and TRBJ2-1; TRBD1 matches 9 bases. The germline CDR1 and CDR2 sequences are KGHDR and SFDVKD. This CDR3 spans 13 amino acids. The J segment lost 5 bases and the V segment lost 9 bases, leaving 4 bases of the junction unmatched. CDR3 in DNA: TGTGCCACCGGAAGGACAGGGGACAATGAGCAGTTCTTC. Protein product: CATGRTGDNEQFF.

The CDR3 loop is CASSPGLAGEVLYNEQFF. CDR3 nucleotides: TGCGCCAGCAGCCCGGGACTAGCGGGAGAGGTCCTCTACAATGAGCAGTTCTTC. The rearrangement joins TRBV4-1 to TRBJ2-1; 14 bases are a match to TRBD2. Germline V gene lookup returns CDR1 MGHRA and CDR2 YSYEKL. Trimming removed 4 bases from V and 3 bases from J; junction bases left unmatched: 8. The CDR3 runs 18 residues.

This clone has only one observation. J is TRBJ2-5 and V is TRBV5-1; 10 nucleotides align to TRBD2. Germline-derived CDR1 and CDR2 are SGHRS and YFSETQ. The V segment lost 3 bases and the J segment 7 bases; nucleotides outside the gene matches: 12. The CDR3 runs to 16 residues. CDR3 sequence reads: CASSSVGLAEGGTQYF. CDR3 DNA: TGCGCCAGCAGCTCGGTTGGACTAGCGGAGGGGGGGACCCAGTACTTC.

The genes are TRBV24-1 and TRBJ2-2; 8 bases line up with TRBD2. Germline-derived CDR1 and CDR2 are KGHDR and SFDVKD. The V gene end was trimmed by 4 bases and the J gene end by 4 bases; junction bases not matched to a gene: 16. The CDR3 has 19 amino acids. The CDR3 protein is CATSDIRTGTSFFTGELFF. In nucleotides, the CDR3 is TGTGCCACCAGTGACATACGGACCGGGACTAGTTTTTTCACCGGGGAGCTGTTTTTT.

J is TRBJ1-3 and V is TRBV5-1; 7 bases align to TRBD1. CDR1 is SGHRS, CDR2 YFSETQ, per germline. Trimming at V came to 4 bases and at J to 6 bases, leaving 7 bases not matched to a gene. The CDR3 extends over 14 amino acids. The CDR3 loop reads CASSNQGGENTIYF. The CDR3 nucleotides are TGCGCCAGCAGCAACCAGGGGGGAGAAAACACCATATATTTT.

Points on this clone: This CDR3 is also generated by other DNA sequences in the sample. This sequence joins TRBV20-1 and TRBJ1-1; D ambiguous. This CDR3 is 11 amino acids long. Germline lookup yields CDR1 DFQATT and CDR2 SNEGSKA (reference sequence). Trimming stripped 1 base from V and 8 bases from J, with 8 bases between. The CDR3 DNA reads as TGCAGTGCTAGAGTAACCGGGGAAGCTTTCTTT. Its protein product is CSARVTGEAFF.

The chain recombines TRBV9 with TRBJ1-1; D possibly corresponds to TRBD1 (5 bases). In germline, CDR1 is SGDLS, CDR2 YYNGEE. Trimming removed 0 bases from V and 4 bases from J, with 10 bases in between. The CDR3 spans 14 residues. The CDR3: CASSVEGRGTEAFF. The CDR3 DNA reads TGTGCCAGCAGCGTAGAGGGGAGGGGCACTGAAGCTTTCTTT. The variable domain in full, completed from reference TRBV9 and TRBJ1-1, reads DSGVTQTPKHLITATGQRVTLRCSPRSGDLSVYWYQQSLDQGLQFLIQYYNGEERAKGNILERFSAQQFPDLHSELNLSSLELGDSALYFCASSVEGRGTEAFFGQGTRLTVV.

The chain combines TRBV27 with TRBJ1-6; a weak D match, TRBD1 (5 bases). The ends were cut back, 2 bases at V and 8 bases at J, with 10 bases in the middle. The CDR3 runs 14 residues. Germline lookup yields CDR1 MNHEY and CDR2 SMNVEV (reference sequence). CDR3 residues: CASSLGWGDSPLHF. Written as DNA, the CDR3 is TGTGCCAGCAGTTTAGGTTGGGGGGATTCACCCCTCCACTTT.

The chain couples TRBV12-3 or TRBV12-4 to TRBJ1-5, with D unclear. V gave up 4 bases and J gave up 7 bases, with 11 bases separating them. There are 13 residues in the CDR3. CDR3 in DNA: TGTGCCAGCAGTTCGCTAGGATCGCAGCCCCAGCATTTT. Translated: CASSSLGSQPQHF.

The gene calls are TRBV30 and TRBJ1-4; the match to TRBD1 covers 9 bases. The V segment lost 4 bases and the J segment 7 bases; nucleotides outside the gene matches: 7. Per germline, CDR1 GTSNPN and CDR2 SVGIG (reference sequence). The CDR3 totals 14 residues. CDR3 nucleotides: TGTGCCTGGACCGGGGACAGGGTTGTTGAAAAACTGTTTTTT. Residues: CAWTGDRVVEKLFF.

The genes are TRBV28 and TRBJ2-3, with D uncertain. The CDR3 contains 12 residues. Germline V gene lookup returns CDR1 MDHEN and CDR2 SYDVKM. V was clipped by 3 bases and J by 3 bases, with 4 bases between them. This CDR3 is CASSFQTDTQYF. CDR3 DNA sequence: TGTGCCAGCAGTTTTCAAACAGATACGCAGTATTTT.

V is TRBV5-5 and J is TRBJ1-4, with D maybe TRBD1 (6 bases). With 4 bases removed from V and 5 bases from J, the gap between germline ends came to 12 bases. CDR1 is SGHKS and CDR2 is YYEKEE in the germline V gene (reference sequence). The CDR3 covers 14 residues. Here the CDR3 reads CASSGDTLNEKLFF. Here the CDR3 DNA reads TGTGCCAGCAGCGGGGACACTTTAAATGAAAAACTGTTTTTT.

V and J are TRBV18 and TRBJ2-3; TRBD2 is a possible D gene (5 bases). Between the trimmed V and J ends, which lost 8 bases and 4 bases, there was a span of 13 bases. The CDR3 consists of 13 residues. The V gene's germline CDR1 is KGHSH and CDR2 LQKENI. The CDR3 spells CASQDPRADTQYF. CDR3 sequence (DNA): TGTGCCAGCCAGGACCCGAGGGCAGATACGCAGTATTTT.

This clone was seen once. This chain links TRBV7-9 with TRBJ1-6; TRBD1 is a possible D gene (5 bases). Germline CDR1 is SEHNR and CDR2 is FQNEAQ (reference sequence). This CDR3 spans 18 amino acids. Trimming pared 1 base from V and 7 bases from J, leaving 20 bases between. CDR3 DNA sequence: TGTGCCAGCAGCTTAGGAAGGGGAGGGGCGTTGCGGAATTCACCCCTCCACTTT. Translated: CASSLGRGGALRNSPLHF.

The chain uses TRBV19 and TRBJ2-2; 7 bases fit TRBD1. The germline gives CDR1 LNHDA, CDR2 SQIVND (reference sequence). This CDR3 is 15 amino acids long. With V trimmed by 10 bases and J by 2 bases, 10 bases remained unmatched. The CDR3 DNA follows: TGTGCCACCCGTCCGGGACAGCTAAACACCGGGGAGCTGTTTTTT. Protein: CATRPGQLNTGELFF.

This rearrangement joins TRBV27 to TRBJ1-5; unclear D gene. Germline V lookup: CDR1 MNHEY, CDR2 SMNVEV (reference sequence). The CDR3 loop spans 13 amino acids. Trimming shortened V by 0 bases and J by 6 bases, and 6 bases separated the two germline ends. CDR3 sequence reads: CASSLSLLQPQHF. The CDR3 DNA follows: TGTGCCAGCAGTTTATCTTTACTTCAGCCCCAGCATTTT.

DNA of the CDR3: TGCGCCAGCAGCCAGAGGGGGCTCAAGAACACTGAAGCTTTCTTT. Translation gives CASSQRGLKNTEAFF. The gene calls are TRBV4-3 and TRBJ1-1, with 7 positions matching TRBD1. The CDR3 is made up of 15 amino acids. The germline V gene encodes CDR1 LGHNA and CDR2 YSLEER. The V segment lost 3 bases and the J segment 1 base; nucleotides outside the gene matches: 5.

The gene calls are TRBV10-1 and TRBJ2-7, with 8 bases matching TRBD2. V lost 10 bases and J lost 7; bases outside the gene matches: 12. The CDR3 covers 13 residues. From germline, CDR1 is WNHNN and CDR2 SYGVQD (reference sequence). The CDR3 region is CAIHRKLAVEQYF. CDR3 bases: TGCGCCATCCATCGGAAACTAGCGGTAGAGCAGTACTTC.